This T cell receptor beta chain is drawn from a study of tumor-infiltrating lymphocytes in glioblastoma multiforme. TCR beta libraries were built from RNA through three nested multiplex PCR rounds using modified ARM-PCR. TCRB cDNA was made from 0.4 to 0.65 ug total RNA. Unique molecular identifiers were not described for the libraries. MiXCR, applied by TCRdb to the multiplex PCR reads, yields one record per CDR3 protein. The repertoire holds approximately 30,000 distinct CDR3 sequences, with about 64% as singletons. This CDR3 has 13 residues. V lost 2 bases to trimming and J lost 13 bases, with 20 bases between them. The germline gives CDR1 SQVTM, CDR2 ANQGSEA. Study-level points and caveats: Unequal TCR RNA per T cell might skew measured clone sizes. Just one glioblastoma patient contributed to the TCR-mutation comparison.

Comments on this clonotype: What it recognizes is unknown.

The sample was brain tumor tissue. This receptor was obtained from a male donor with glioblastoma. The chain combines TRBV29-1 with TRBJ1-2, with D hard to call. The CDR3 DNA reads as TGCAGCGTTGAACTGCGGGGTGGGGATAGCTGCACCTTC. It yields the protein CSVELRGGDSCTF.